This TCR beta chain was recovered during a study of blood T cell repertoires in COVID-19. Study in general: PBMCs, B-cell-depleted T cells, or T cells provided the cDNA or gDNA that made up the material.

As originally analysed: Nucleated cell counts were estimated from reference gene primer amplification. Clones were sequenced by immunoSEQ multiplex PCR, and TCRdb holds only the in-frame ones, with some missing. D and trimming were read from the DNA, whereas the V and J calls and clone size are those reported in that table. The repertoire holds around 330,000 clones, with 85% as singletons. All enrollees were about 18 to 89 years old and from around 25 US areas. Participants reported their clinical history, and cohort assignment relied on those reports. The CDR3 spans 15 residues. The V end lost 5 bases, the J end lost 1 base, and 14 bases lay between the germline ends. Per the germline V gene, CDR1 is SEHNR and CDR2 is FQNEAQ (reference sequence).

Input material: PBMCs or T cells enriched from blood (not recorded which). The chain employs TRBV7-9 and TRBJ1-1; no clear D gene. This TCR derives from a woman in her 30s who had been exposed to COVID-19. The CDR3 region is CASSEWAATNTEAFF. CDR3 DNA sequence: TGTGCCAGCAGCGAATGGGCAGCCACGAACACTGAAGCTTTCTTT.